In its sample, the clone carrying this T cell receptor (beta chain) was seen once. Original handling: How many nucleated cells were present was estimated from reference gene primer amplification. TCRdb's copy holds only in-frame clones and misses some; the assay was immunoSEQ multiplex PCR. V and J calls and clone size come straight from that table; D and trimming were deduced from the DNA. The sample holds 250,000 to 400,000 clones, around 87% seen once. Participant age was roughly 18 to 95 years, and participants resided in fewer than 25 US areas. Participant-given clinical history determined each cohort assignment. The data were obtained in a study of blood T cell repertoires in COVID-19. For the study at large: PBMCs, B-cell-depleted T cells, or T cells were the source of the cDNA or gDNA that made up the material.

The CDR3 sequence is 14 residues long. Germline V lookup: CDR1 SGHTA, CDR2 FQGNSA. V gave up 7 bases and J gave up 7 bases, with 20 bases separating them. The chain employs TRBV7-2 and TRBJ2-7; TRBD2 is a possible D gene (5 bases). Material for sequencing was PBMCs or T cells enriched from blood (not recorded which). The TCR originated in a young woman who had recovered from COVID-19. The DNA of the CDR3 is TGTGCCAGCAATGATAGGGTTCTATCGGGGGAGCAGTACTTC. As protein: CASNDRVLSGEQYF.